One sample yielded the 15 T cell receptor beta chains listed below, sequenced in a study of post-analysis software for immune sequencing data. These receptors have no identified antigens. Study-wide findings and caveats: TRBV segments more frequent in patients than in controls numbered a few and included TRBV5-6, TRBV5-1 and TRBV20-1.

The authors incorporated unique molecular identifiers into the TCR beta cDNA libraries. Using its own MiXCR run on the PCR reads, TCRdb lists one record per CDR3 protein. The data contain a few hundred thousand distinct CDR3 sequences, 39% of them seen just once; the ten biggest clones take up roughly 8.2%. The sequenced material came from blood. These receptors all stem from a girl aged 2 to 10 with multiple sclerosis.

The chain uses TRBV28 and TRBJ1-2; D may be TRBD1 (5 bases). Trimming took 6 bases from V and 0 from J, leaving 20 bases between them. Germline V gene lookup returns CDR1 MDHEN and CDR2 SYDVKM. The CDR3 has 17 residues. This CDR3 is CASRETGVMKTNYGYTF. The CDR3 nucleotides are TGTGCCAGCAGGGAGACGGGGGTGATGAAAACTAACTATGGCTACACCTTC.

The V call is TRBV11-2, the J call TRBJ2-3, with a weak D call TRBD2 (6 bases). Deletions cut 1 base from V and 2 bases from J, with 10 bases between. Germline V CDR1 and CDR2: SGHAT, FQNNGV. The CDR3 spans 15 residues. CDR3 nucleotide sequence: TGTGCCAGCAGCTTAGCGGGAGTCTCCACAGATACGCAGTATTTT. It translates to CASSLAGVSTDTQYF.

This clonotype has more than one count but fewer than ten. The chain joins TRBV28 to TRBJ2-1; the D gene could be TRBD1 or TRBD2 (5 bases each). Germline-derived CDR1 and CDR2 are MDHEN and SYDVKM. The CDR3 covers 15 residues. V dropped 4 bases and J dropped 3 bases, with 13 bases sitting between them. The CDR3 spells CASSSRDRLYNEQFF. DNA for the CDR3: TGTGCCAGCAGTTCCCGGGACCGCCTCTACAATGAGCAGTTCTTC. The variable domain in full, with the rest retrieved from reference TRBV28 and TRBJ2-1, is DVKVTQSSRYLVKRTGEKVFLECVQDMDHENMFWYRQDPGLGLRLIYFSYDVKMKEKGDIPEGYSVSREKKERFSLILESASTNQTSMYLCASSSRDRLYNEQFFGPGTRLTVL.

This clonotype was recorded a few times. The V gene is TRBV12-3 or TRBV12-4, the J gene TRBJ2-7; D may be TRBD2 (5 bases). The CDR3 sequence is 13 residues long. The V end lost 4 bases, the J end lost 3 bases, and 10 bases lay between the germline ends. CDR3 region: CASSWGEVYEQYF. The CDR3 DNA sequence: TGTGCCAGCAGTTGGGGAGAAGTCTACGAGCAGTACTTC.

The chain uses TRBV7-9 and TRBJ2-3; TRBD1 or TRBD2 may be the D gene (5 bases each). CDR3 length: 16 amino acids. Germline V gene data show CDR1 as SEHNR and CDR2 as FQNEAQ (reference sequence). V lost 4 bases and J 5 bases, leaving 19 bases between the germline ends. This chain's CDR3 is CASSSRAGTDIDTQYF. The CDR3 DNA is TGTGCCAGCAGCTCAAGAGCCGGGACGGACATAGATACGCAGTATTTT.

About this clonotype itself: One end of the junction fails to match germline, which may point to a read error. This chain connects TRBV28 to TRBJ2-7; D ambiguous. Germline V gives CDR1 MDHEN, CDR2 SYDVKM. The CDR3 runs 15 residues. The CDR3 DNA follows: TGTGCCAGCACCTCTATCGGCAGCCCCTCCTACGAGCGGTACTTC. The encoded protein is CASTSIGSPSYERYF.

The DNA of the CDR3 is TGTGCCAGCAGTCGTGGACGACAGTTAGAAGCCAAAAACATTCAGTACTTC. The encoded protein is CASSRGRQLEAKNIQYF. This sequence joins TRBV7-9 and TRBJ2-4, with D possibly TRBD1 on 5 matching bases. The CDR3 sequence is 17 residues long. CDR1 SEHNR and CDR2 FQNEAQ come from the germline V gene (reference sequence). V lost 6 bases, J lost 0 bases, and 18 bases lay in between.

The chain is built from TRBV20-1 and TRBJ2-5; possibly TRBD2 for D (6 bases). Per the germline V gene, CDR1 is DFQATT and CDR2 is SNEGSKA (reference sequence). V was clipped by 2 bases and J by 5 bases, with 24 bases between them. This CDR3 comprises 17 residues. The CDR3 is CSARSPTGPTSTETQYF. In nucleotides, the CDR3 is TGCAGTGCTAGAAGTCCCACAGGCCCAACTAGCACGGAGACCCAGTACTTC.

Concerning this clonotype: The junction shows a germline mismatch at one end, possibly a read error. This rearrangement joins TRBV28 to TRBJ2-1; tentative D call: TRBD1 (6 bases). The germline V gene has CDR1 MDHEN and CDR2 SYDVKM. The CDR3 extends over 16 amino acids. The CDR3 here is CAGRLGGPPTYNEQFF. Here the CDR3 DNA reads TGTGCCGGCAGATTAGGGGGTCCGCCCACCTACAATGAGCAGTTCTTC.

The chain uses TRBV20-1 and TRBJ1-2, with a weak D call TRBD1 (5 bases). The CDR3 loop spans 12 amino acids. CDR1 and CDR2 from the germline V gene are DFQATT and SNEGSKA (reference sequence). Trimming left V 1 base short and J 2 bases short, with 5 bases between. For the CDR3, the DNA is TGCAGTGCTAGAGCAGGGAACTATGGCTACACCTTC. Translation: CSARAGNYGYTF.

This clonotype was seen a handful of times. The chain is built from TRBV27 and TRBJ1-2; 7 bases are shared with TRBD1. The CDR3 covers 15 residues. Looked up from germline, CDR1 is MNHEY and CDR2 is SMNVEV (reference sequence). V was clipped by 4 bases and J by 1 base; unmatched bases: 6. Here the CDR3 DNA reads TGTGCCAGCAGTTACCAGGGGGGAATTAACTATGGCTACACCTTC. This gives the protein CASSYQGGINYGYTF.

This clonotype came up a few times. The chain couples TRBV18 to TRBJ2-4; D gene uncertain. This CDR3 is built from 13 residues. Per germline, CDR1 KGHSH and CDR2 LQKENI. V was trimmed by 0 bases and J by 7 bases, leaving 7 bases between them. The CDR3 nucleotides are TGTGCCAGCTCACCACCGTCCGTGAACATTCAGTACTTC. Protein product: CASSPPSVNIQYF.

This clonotype has only a few counts. The rearrangement joins TRBV15 to TRBJ2-4, with a tentative D call TRBD2 (5 bases). The V end lost 8 bases, the J end lost 0 bases, and 11 bases lay between the germline ends. CDR3 size: 14 residues. Per germline, CDR1 LNHNV and CDR2 YYDKDF (reference sequence). The CDR3 region is CATQVGLAKNIQYF. The CDR3 DNA follows: TGTGCCACCCAGGTAGGACTAGCCAAAAACATTCAGTACTTC.

The rearrangement links TRBV3-1 to TRBJ1-4; perhaps TRBD1 as D (6 bases). The CDR3 length is 19 residues. The V end was cut by 0 bases, the J end by 6 bases, with 23 bases between. Germline-derived CDR1 and CDR2 are LGHDT and YNNKEL (reference sequence). CDR3 amino acids: CASSQEAQGRGSGDEKLFF. CDR3 DNA: TGTGCCAGCAGCCAAGAAGCTCAGGGGAGAGGATCCGGAGATGAAAAACTGTTTTTT.

This clonotype was seen only a few times. The chain couples TRBV12-3 or TRBV12-4 to TRBJ2-1; 8 bases are shared with TRBD1. The CDR3 spans 15 residues. V was pared by 7 bases and J by 7 bases, with 12 bases of the junction left unmatched. As DNA, the CDR3 is TGTGCCAGCATGCGACAGGGGCATTCGGTAAATGAGCAGTTCTTC. Amino acids: CASMRQGHSVNEQFF.